These 15 T cell receptor beta chains were all obtained from the same sample, sequenced in a study of T cell repertoires in ileal Crohn's disease. This table comes from immunoSEQ multiplex PCR, and its TCRdb copy is limited to in-frame clones, with some not included. This sample has more than 12,000 clones, with roughly three quarters found just once. The sample comprised ileal tissue. Receptors were obtained from an adult with Crohn's disease.

This chain links TRBV2 with TRBJ1-5, with D possibly TRBD1 on 6 matching bases. The CDR3 is 15 residues long. Germline assignment: CDR1 SNHLY and CDR2 FYNNEI. V lost 3 bases and J 5 bases, leaving 14 bases between the germline ends. The CDR3 loop is CASSDTWQGYQPQHF. The CDR3 region has the DNA TGTGCCAGCAGTGATACATGGCAGGGGTATCAGCCCCAGCATTTT.

The gene calls are TRBV7-2 and TRBJ2-5, with D maybe TRBD1 (5 bases). The CDR3 runs 12 residues. The germline CDR1 and CDR2 sequences are SGHTA and FQGNSA. The ends were cut back, 1 base at V and 6 bases at J, with 6 bases in the middle. CDR3 residues: CASSLGQKTQYF. The CDR3 bases are TGTGCCAGCAGCTTAGGACAGAAGACCCAGTACTTC.

This clone has just one count. The V gene is TRBV19, the J gene TRBJ2-4; D is possibly TRBD1 (6 bases). The CDR3 runs 13 residues. With 10 bases removed from V and 13 bases from J, the gap between germline ends came to 23 bases. Germline values: CDR1 LNHDA, CDR2 SQIVND (reference sequence). In DNA form, the CDR3 reads TGTGCCACCAGGAATCGGAATGGGGGCCAACAGTACTTC. Translated, it gives CATRNRNGGQQYF.

The CDR3 protein is CASSLFSRGFGIMNTEAFF. The DNA for the CDR3 is TGTGCCAGCAGTTTATTTTCTAGGGGTTTCGGAATAATGAACACTGAAGCTTTCTTT. The V and J genes are TRBV27 and TRBJ1-1, with D maybe TRBD1 (5 bases). Per germline, CDR1 MNHEY and CDR2 SMNVEV (reference sequence). The CDR3 is 19 residues long. V dropped 1 base and J dropped 0 bases, with 21 bases sitting between them.

The rearrangement uses TRBV6-5 and TRBJ2-1; D is possibly TRBD1 (6 bases). V lost 6 bases, J lost 10 bases, and 19 bases lay in between. Germline CDR1 reads MNHEY; CDR2 reads SVGAGI. The CDR3 consists of 14 residues. CDR3 sequence reads: CASSTQTGSREQFF. The CDR3 nucleotides are TGTGCCAGCAGCACCCAAACAGGGAGCCGCGAGCAGTTCTTC.

In this sample, this clone turned up a few times. This chain joins TRBV9 and TRBJ2-7; D possibly corresponds to TRBD2 (6 bases). In germline, CDR1 is SGDLS, CDR2 YYNGEE. Trimming took 0 bases from V and 3 from J, leaving 10 bases between them. This CDR3 has 14 amino acids. The chain's CDR3 is CASSVGREIYEQYF. DNA for the CDR3: TGTGCCAGCAGCGTAGGGCGGGAAATCTACGAGCAGTACTTC.

V gene TRBV18 combines with J gene TRBJ2-7, with D perhaps TRBD2 (6 bases). Germline V CDR1 and CDR2: KGHSH, LQKENI. V was cut by 6 bases and J by 4 bases, with 13 bases left in between. This CDR3 region has 13 residues. The DNA for the CDR3 is TGTGCCAGCTCCGCCCTTCGGGGGTACGAGCAGTACTTC. Translation gives CASSALRGYEQYF.

The chain recombines TRBV5-1 with TRBJ2-2; D is uncertain. Germline CDR1 and CDR2: SGHRS and YFSETQ. CDR3 size: 13 residues. Trimming cost V 2 bases and J 8 bases, with 10 bases left between them. CDR3 protein: CASSLRVQGELFF. CDR3 sequence (DNA): TGCGCCAGCAGCTTACGTGTCCAGGGGGAGCTGTTTTTT.

The chain carries TRBV4-3 and TRBJ2-3; TRBD1 might be the D (6 bases). Trimming cost V 1 base and J 0 bases, with 11 bases left between them. CDR1 and CDR2 (germline): LGHNA, YSLEER. This CDR3 is 16 amino acids long. CDR3 in DNA: TGCGCCAGCAGCCAAGGGACAGCCCTAAGCACAGATACGCAGTATTTT. It encodes CASSQGTALSTDTQYF.

The chain has TRBV7-9 and TRBJ2-2; the match to TRBD2 covers 9 bases. This CDR3 contains 17 residues. The J segment lost 5 bases and the V segment lost 1 base, leaving 8 bases of the junction unmatched. The germline gives CDR1 SEHNR, CDR2 FQNEAQ (reference sequence). This CDR3 is CASSLGIAGARTGELFF. CDR3 nucleotides: TGTGCCAGCAGCTTAGGGATAGCGGGAGCTCGGACCGGGGAGCTGTTTTTT.

The chain carries TRBV5-6 and TRBJ1-1; D is unresolved. Trimming removed 4 bases at V and 10 bases at J, with 20 bases between. Germline loops: CDR1 SGHDT, CDR2 YYEEEE. The CDR3 length is 14 residues. The CDR3 nucleotides read TGTGCCAGCAGCAATCGGTGGACGCCCGGAGGAGCTTTCTTT. This gives the protein CASSNRWTPGGAFF.

CDR3 DNA sequence: TGCGCCAGCAGCCAAGCTTACAATGAGCAGTTCTTC. Encoded protein: CASSQAYNEQFF. V is TRBV4-1 and J is TRBJ2-1; D gene ambiguous. V was shortened by 1 base and J by 4 bases, with 2 bases between the two germline ends. Germline loops: CDR1 MGHRA, CDR2 YSYEKL. CDR3 size: 12 residues.

The chain employs TRBV30 and TRBJ1-2, with 12 positions matching TRBD1. Looked up from germline, CDR1 is GTSNPN and CDR2 is SVGIG (reference sequence). The CDR3 is 15 amino acids. The trim removed 3 bases at V and 6 bases at J, leaving 8 bases unmatched. The CDR3 protein is CAWSPTGTGGDGYTF. CDR3 bases: TGTGCCTGGAGCCCTACCGGGACAGGGGGCGATGGCTACACCTTC.

The rearrangement links TRBV2 to TRBJ2-1; no firm D call. V lost 6 bases and J lost 6, with 12 bases in between. The CDR3 loop spans 13 amino acids. Germline V CDR1 and CDR2: SNHLY, FYNNEI. The CDR3: CASSLETSNEQFF. As DNA, the CDR3 is TGTGCCAGCAGCCTCGAAACAAGCAATGAGCAGTTCTTC.

The rearrangement uses TRBV13 and TRBJ1-3, with a tentative D call TRBD1 (5 bases). Per the germline V gene, CDR1 is PRHDT and CDR2 is FYEKMQ (reference sequence). There are 15 residues in the CDR3. The V end lost 6 bases, the J end lost 0 bases, and 12 bases lay between the germline ends. CDR3 loop: CASSPDRLSGNTIYF. As DNA, the CDR3 is TGTGCCAGCAGTCCCGACAGACTCTCTGGAAACACCATATATTTT. Complete variable domain (other parts from reference TRBV13 and TRBJ1-3): AAGVIQSPRHLIKEKRETATLKCYPIPRHDTVYWYQQGPGQDPQFLISFYEKMQSDKGSIPDRFSAQQFSDYHSELNMSSLELGDSALYFCASSPDRLSGNTIYFGEGSWLTVV.